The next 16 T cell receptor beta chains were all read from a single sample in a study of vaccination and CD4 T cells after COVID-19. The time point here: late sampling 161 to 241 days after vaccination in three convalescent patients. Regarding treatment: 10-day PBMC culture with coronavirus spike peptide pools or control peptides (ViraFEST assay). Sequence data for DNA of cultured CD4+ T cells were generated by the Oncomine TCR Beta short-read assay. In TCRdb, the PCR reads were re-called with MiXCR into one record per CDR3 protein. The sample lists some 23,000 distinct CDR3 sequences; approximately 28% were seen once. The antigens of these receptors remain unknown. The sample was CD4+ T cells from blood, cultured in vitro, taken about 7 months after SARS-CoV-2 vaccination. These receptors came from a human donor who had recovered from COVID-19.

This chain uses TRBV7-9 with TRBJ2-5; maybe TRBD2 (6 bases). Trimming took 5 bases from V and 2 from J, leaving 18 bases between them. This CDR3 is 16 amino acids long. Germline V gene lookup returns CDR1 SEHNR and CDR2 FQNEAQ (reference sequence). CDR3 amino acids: CASSPVGLARQETQYF. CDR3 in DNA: TGTGCCAGCAGCCCCGTTGGCCTAGCGAGGCAAGAGACCCAGTACTTC.

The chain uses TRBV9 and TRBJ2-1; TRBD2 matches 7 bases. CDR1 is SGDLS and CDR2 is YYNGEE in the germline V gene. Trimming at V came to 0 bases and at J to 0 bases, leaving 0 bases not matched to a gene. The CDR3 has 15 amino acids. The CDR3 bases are TGTGCCAGCAGCGTAGGGACTAGCTCCTACAATGAGCAGTTCTTC. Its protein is CASSVGTSSYNEQFF.

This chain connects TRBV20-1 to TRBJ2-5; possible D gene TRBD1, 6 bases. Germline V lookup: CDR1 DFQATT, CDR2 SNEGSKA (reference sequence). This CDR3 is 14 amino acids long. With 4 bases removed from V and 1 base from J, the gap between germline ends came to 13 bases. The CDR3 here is CSAIGRTVQETQYF. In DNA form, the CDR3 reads TGCAGTGCTATCGGTAGGACAGTCCAAGAGACCCAGTACTTC.

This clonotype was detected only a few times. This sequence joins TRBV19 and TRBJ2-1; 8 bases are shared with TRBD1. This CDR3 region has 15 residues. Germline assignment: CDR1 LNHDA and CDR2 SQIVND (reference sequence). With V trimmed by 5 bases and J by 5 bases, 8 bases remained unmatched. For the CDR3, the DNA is TGTGCCAGTAGTTCAACAGGACAGGGTAACAATGAGCAGTTCTTC. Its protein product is CASSSTGQGNNEQFF.

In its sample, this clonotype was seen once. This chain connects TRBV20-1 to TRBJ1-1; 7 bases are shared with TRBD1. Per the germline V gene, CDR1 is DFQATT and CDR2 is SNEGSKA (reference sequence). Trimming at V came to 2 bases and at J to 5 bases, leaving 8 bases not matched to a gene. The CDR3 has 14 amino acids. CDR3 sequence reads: CSARKTGVRTEAFF. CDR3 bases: TGCAGTGCTAGAAAAACAGGGGTACGGACTGAAGCTTTCTTT.

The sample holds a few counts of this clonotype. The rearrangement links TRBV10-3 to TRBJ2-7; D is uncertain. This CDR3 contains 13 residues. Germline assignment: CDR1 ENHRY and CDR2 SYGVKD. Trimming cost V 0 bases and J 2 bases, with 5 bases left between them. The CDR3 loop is CAISESGAYEQYF. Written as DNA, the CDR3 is TGTGCCATCAGTGAGTCCGGCGCCTACGAGCAGTACTTC.

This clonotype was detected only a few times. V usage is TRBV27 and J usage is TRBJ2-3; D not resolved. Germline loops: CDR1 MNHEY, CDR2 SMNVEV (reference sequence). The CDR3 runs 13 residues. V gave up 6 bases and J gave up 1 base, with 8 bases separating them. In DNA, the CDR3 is TGTGCCAGCAGACAGACGGGCACAGATACGCAGTATTTT. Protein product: CASRQTGTDTQYF.

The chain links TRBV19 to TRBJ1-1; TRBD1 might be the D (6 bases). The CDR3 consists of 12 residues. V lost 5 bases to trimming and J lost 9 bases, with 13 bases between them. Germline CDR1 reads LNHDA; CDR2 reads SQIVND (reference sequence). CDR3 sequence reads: CASSPDRRKAFF. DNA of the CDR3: TGTGCCAGTAGTCCAGACAGGCGAAAAGCTTTCTTT.

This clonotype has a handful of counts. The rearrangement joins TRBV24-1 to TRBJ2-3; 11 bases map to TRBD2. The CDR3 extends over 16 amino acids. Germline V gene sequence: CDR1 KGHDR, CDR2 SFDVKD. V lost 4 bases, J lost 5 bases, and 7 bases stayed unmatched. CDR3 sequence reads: CATSETGTSGIDTQYF. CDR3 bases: TGTGCCACCAGTGAGACCGGGACTAGCGGTATAGATACGCAGTATTTT.

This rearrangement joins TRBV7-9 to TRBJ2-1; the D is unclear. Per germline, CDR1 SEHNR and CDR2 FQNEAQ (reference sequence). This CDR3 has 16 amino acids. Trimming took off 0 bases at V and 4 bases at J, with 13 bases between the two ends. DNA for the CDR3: TGTGCCAGCAGCTTAGCGCCCCAGGTTGGTTACAATGAGCAGTTCTTC. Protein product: CASSLAPQVGYNEQFF.

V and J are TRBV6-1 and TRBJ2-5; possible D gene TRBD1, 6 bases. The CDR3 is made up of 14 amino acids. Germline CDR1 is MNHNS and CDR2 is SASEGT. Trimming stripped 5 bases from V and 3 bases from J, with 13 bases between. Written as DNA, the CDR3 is TGTGCCAGCAGTAGCGACAGGAGCGAAGAGACCCAGTACTTC. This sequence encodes CASSSDRSEETQYF.

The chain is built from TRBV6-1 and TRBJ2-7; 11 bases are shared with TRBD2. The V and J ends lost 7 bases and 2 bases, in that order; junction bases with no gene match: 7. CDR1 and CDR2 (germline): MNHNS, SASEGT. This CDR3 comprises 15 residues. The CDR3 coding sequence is TGTGCCAGCAATGCTCTAGCGGGAGGTCCCTACGAGCAGTACTTC. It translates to CASNALAGGPYEQYF.

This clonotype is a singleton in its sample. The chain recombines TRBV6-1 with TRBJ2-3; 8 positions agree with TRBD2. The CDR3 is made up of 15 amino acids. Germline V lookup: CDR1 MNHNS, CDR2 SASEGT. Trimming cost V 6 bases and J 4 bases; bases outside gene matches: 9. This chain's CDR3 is CASSTIAGRADTQYF. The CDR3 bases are TGTGCCAGCAGCACAATAGCGGGGAGGGCAGATACGCAGTATTTT.

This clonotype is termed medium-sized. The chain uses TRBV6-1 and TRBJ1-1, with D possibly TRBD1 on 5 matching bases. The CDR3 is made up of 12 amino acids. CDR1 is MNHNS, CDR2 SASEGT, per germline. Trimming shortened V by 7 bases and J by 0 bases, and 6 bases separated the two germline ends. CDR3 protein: CASKGVNTEAFF. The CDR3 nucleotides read TGTGCCAGCAAAGGGGTGAACACTGAAGCTTTCTTT.

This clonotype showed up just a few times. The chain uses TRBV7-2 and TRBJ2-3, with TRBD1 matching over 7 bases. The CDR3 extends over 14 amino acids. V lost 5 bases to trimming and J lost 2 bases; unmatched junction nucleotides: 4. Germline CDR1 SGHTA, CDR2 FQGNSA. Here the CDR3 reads CASSQDRFTDTQYF. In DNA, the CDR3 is TGTGCCAGCAGCCAGGACAGGTTCACAGATACGCAGTATTTT.

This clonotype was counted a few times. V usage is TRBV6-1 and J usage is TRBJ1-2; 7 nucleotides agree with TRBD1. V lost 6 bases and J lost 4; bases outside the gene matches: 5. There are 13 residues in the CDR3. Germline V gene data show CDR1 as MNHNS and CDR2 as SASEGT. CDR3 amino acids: CASRRGGRYGYTF. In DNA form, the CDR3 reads TGTGCCAGCAGGCGAGGGGGCCGCTATGGCTACACCTTC.